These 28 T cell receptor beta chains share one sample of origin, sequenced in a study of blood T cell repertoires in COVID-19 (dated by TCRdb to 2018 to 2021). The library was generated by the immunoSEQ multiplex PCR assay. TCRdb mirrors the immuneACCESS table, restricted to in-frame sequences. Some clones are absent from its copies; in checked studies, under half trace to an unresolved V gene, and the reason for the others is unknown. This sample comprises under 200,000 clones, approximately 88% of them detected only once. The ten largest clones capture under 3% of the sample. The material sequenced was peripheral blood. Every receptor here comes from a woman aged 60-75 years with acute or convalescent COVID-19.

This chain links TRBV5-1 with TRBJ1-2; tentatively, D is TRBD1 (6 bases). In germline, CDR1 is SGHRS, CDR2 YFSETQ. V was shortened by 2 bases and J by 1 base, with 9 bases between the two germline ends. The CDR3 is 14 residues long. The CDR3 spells CASSFLQGNYGYTF. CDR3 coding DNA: TGCGCCAGCAGCTTCTTACAGGGTAACTATGGCTACACCTTC.

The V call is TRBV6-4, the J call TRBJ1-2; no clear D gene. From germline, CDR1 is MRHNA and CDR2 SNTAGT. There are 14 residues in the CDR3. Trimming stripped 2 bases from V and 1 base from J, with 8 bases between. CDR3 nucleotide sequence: TGTGCCAGCAGTGACAGGGAGAATAACTATGGCTACACCTTC. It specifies CASSDRENNYGYTF.

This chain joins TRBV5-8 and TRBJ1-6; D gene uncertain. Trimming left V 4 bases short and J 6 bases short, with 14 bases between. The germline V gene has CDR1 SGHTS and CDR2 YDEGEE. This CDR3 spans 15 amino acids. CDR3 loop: CASSLVALLNSPLHF. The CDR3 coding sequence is TGTGCCAGCAGCCTCGTGGCTCTTCTTAATTCACCCCTCCACTTT. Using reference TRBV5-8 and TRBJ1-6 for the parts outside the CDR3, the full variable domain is EAGVTQSPTHLIKTRGQQATLRCSPISGHTSVYWYQQALGLGLQFLLWYDEGEERNRGNFPPRFSGRQFPNYSSELNVNALELEDSALYLCASSLVALLNSPLHFGNGTRLTVT.

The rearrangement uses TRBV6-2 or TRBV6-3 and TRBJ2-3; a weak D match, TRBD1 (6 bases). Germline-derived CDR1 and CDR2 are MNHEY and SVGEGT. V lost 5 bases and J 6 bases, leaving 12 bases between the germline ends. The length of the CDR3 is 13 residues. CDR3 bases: TGTGCCAGCAGTCTCCCCACAGGGGATACGCAGTATTTT. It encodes CASSLPTGDTQYF.

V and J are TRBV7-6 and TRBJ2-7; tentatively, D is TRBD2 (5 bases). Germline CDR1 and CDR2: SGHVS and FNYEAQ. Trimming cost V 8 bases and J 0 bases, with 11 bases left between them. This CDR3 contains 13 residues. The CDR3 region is CASANRDSYEQYF. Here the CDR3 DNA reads TGTGCCAGCGCAAACCGGGACTCCTACGAGCAGTACTTC.

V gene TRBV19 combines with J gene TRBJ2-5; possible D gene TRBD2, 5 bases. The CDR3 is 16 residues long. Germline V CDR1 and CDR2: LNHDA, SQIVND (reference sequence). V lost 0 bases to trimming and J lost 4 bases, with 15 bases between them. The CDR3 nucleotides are TGTGCCAGTAGTATAGATGGGTTGACTATGGGAGAGACCCAGTACTTC. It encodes CASSIDGLTMGETQYF.

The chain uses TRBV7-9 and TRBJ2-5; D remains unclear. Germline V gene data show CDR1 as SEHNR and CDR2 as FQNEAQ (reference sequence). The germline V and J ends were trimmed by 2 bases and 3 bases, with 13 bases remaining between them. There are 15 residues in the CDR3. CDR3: CASSLPLQAEETQYF. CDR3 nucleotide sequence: TGTGCCAGCAGCTTACCCCTCCAGGCCGAAGAGACCCAGTACTTC.

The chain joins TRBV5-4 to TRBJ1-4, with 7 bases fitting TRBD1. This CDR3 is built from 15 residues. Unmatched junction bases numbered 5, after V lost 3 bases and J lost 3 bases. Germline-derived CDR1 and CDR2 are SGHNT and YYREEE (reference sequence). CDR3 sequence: CASSSRQGPNEKLFF. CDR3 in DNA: TGTGCCAGCAGCTCCCGACAGGGTCCTAATGAAAAACTGTTTTTT.

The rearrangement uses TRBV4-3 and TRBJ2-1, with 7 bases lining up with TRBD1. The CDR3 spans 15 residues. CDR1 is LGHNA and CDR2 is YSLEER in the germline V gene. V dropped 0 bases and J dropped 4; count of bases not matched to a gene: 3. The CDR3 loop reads CASSQEGQTYNEQFF. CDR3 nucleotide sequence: TGCGCCAGCAGCCAAGAGGGACAGACTTACAATGAGCAGTTCTTC.

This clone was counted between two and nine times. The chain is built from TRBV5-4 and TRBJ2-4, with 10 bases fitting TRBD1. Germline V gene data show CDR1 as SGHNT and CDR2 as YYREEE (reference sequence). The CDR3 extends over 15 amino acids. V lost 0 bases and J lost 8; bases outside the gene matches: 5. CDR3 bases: TGTGCCAGCAGCTTGGGATCGACAGGGGGCGACATTCAGTACTTC. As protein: CASSLGSTGGDIQYF.

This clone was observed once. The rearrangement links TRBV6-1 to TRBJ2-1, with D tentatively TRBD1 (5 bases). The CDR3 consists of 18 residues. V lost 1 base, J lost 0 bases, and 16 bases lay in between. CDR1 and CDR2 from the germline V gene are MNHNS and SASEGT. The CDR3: CASSEVGAHPGSYNEQFF. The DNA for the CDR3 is TGTGCCAGCAGTGAAGTTGGGGCTCACCCGGGCTCCTACAATGAGCAGTTCTTC.

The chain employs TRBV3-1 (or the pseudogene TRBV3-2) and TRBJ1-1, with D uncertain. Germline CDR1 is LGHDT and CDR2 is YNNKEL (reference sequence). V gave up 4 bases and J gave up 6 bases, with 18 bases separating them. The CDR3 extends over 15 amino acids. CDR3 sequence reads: CASSPQARVRAEAFF. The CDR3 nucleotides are TGTGCCAGCAGCCCCCAGGCGAGGGTGAGAGCTGAAGCTTTCTTT.

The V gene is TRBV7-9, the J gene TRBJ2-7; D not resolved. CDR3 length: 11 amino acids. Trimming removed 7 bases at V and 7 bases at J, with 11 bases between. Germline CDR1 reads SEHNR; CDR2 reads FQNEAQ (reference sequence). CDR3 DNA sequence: TGTGCCAGCACCCCTTCGCGGGAGCAGTACTTC. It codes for CASTPSREQYF.

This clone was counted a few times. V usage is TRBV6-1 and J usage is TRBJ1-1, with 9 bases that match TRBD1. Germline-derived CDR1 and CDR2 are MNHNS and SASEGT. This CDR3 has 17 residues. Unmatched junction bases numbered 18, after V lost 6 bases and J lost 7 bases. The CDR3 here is CASRETFGTGIVSEAFF. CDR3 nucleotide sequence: TGTGCCAGCAGGGAAACCTTTGGGACAGGGATCGTCAGTGAAGCTTTCTTT.

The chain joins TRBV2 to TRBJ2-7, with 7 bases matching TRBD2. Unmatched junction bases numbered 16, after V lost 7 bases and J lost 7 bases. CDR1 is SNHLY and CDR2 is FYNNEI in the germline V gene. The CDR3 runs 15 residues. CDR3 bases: TGTGCCAGCACTCCACCCTTGGGAGGGTTAGGGGAGCAGTACTTC. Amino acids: CASTPPLGGLGEQYF.

CDR3 nucleotide sequence: TGTGCCAGCAGCCCCCTGGGTTGGACTAGCGGGGGGGCAACACACAGTACAGATACGCAGTATTTT. This codes for CASSPLGWTSGGATHSTDTQYF. V and J are TRBV27 and TRBJ2-3; 15 bases align to TRBD2. This CDR3 is 22 amino acids long. V was pared by 6 bases and J by 3 bases, with 22 bases of the junction left unmatched. Germline CDR1 reads MNHEY; CDR2 reads SMNVEV (reference sequence).

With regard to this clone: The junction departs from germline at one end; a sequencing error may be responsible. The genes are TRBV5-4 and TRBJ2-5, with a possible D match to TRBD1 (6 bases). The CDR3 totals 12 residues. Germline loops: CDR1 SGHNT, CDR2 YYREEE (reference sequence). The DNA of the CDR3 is TGTGCCAGCAGCTTGGACAGGGTGGTCCTAAACTTC. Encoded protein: CASSLDRVVLNF.

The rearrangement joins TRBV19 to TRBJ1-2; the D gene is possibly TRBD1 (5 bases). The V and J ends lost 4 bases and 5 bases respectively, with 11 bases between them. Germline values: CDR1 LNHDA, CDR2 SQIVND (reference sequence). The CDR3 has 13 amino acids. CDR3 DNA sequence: TGTGCCAGTAGTACACAGGAGAAATATGGCTACACCTTC. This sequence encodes CASSTQEKYGYTF.

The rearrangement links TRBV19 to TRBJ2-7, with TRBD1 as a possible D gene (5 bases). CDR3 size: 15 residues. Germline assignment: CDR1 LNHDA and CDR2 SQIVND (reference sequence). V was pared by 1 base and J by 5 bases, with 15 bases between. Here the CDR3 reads CASSIAARQGDEQYF. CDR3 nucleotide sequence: TGTGCCAGTAGTATAGCAGCCAGGCAGGGCGACGAGCAGTACTTC.

The CDR3 sequence is CASSSQASGGADTQYF. The CDR3 DNA reads as TGTGCCAGCAGCTCCCAGGCTAGCGGGGGTGCAGATACGCAGTATTTT. J is TRBJ2-3 and V is TRBV7-2; 10 nucleotides line up with TRBD2. CDR1 and CDR2 from the germline V gene are SGHTA and FQGNSA. CDR3 length: 16 amino acids. The ends lost 4 bases at V and 4 bases at J; junction bases unmatched: 8.

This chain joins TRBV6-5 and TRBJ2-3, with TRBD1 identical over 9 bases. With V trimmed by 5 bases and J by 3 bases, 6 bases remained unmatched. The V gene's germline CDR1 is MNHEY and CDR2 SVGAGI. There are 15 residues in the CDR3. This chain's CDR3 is CASSRTGDRTDTQYF. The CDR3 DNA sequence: TGTGCCAGCAGTAGGACAGGGGATCGAACAGATACGCAGTATTTT.

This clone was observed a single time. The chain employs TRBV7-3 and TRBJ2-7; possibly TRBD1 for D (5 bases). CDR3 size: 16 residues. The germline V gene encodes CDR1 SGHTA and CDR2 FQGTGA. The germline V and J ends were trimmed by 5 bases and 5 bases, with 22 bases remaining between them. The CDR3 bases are TGTGCCAGCAGCCCCCAGCCCAGGGCAAGGCTCCACGAGCAGTACTTC. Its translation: CASSPQPRARLHEQYF. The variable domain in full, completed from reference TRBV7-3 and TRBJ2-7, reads GAGVSQTPSNKVTEKGKYVELRCDPISGHTALYWYRQSLGQGPEFLIYFQGTGAADDSGLPNDRFFAVRPEGSVSTLKIQRTERGDSAVYLCASSPQPRARLHEQYFGPGTRLTVT.

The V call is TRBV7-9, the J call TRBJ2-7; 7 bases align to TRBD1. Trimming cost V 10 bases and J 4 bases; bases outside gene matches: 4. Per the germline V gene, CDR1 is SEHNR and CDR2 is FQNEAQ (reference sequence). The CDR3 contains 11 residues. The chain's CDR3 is CATDRVYEQYF. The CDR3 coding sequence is TGTGCCACCGACAGGGTTTACGAGCAGTACTTC.

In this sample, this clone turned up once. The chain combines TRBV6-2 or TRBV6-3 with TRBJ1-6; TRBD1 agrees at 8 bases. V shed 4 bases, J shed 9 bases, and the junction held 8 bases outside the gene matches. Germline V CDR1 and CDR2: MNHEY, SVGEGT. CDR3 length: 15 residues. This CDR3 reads CASSSRTGIGSPLHF. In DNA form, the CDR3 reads TGTGCCAGCAGTTCCCGGACAGGGATAGGTTCACCCCTCCACTTT.

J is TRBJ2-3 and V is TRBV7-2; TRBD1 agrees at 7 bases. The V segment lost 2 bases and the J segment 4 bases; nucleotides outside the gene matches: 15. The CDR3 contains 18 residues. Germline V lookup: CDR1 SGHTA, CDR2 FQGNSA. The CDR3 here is CASSLYNRQGVGADTQYF. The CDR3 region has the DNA TGTGCCAGCAGCTTATACAACCGACAGGGAGTCGGGGCAGATACGCAGTATTTT.

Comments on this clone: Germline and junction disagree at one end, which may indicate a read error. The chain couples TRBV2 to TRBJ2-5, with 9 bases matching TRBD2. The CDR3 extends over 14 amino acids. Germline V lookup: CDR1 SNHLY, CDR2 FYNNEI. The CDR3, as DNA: TGTGCCAGCAGTGAAAGGGCGGGGGGGCCTTGGCTGGACTTC. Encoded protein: CASSERAGGPWLDF.

Here the CDR3 reads CATIFRLGSTEAFF. The CDR3 DNA follows: TGTGCCACCATCTTTCGGCTGGGGAGCACTGAAGCTTTCTTT. The chain has TRBV6-5 and TRBJ1-1; unclear D gene. Germline loops: CDR1 MNHEY, CDR2 SVGAGI. The CDR3 has 14 amino acids. Trimming removed 10 bases from V and 4 bases from J, with 19 bases in between.

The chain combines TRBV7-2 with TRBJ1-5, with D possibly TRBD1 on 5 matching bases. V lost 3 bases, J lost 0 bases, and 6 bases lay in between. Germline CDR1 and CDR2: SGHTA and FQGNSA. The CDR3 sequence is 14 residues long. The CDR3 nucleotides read TGTGCCAGCAGCTTCAGGGTTAGCAATCAGCCCCAGCATTTT. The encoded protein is CASSFRVSNQPQHF.